One sample yielded the 20 T cell receptor beta chains listed below, sequenced in a study of T cells expressing NK-cell markers. No DNA is given; TCRdb re-called the 5' RACE reads and lists each CDR3 protein once. Its table lists 500,000 or so distinct CDR3 sequences. The sample consisted of blood T cells: a sorted CD56 or NKG2C T cell subset, CD4+ or CD8+ T cells, or bulk PBMC T cells (not recorded which). The receptors derive from a young man in good health.

The chain uses TRBV5-1 and TRBJ2-1; TCRdb picks TRBD1, but there is no DNA to check that call. The CDR3 contains 15 residues. Germline CDR1 SGHRS, CDR2 YFSETQ. The CDR3 protein is CASSLETGGLDEQFF.

The chain is built from TRBV30 and TRBJ1-3. The CDR3 has 11 amino acids. The germline V gene encodes CDR1 GTSNPN and CDR2 SVGIG (reference sequence). This chain's CDR3 is CAQKDGNTIYF.

The genes are TRBV6-2 or TRBV6-3 and TRBJ2-3; TCRdb outputs TRBD1, but without DNA this stays unchecked. CDR3 length: 14 amino acids. Per the germline V gene, CDR1 is MNHEY and CDR2 is SVGEGT. The CDR3 loop reads CASSYWLSEETQYF.

This chain joins TRBV7-6 and TRBJ2-2; without DNA, the TCRdb call of TRBD2 cannot be checked. CDR1 is SGHVS and CDR2 is FNYEAQ in the germline V gene. This CDR3 spans 15 amino acids. The CDR3 is CASSLGRLRAGELFF.

V usage is TRBV5-1 and J usage is TRBJ2-1; TCRdb outputs TRBD2, but without DNA this stays unchecked. This CDR3 comprises 16 residues. Germline loops: CDR1 SGHRS, CDR2 YFSETQ. CDR3 residues: CASRPIIAGGDNEQFF. The complete variable domain, with remaining parts taken from reference TRBV5-1 and TRBJ2-1, reads KAGVTQTPRYLIKTRGQQVTLSCSPISGHRSVSWYQQTPGQGLQFLFEYFSETQRNKGNFPGRFSGRQFSNSRSEMNVSTLELGDSALYLCASRPIIAGGDNEQFFGPGTRLTVL.

This chain links TRBV3-1 with TRBJ2-3; the D call of TRBD2 rests on TCRdb alone, since no DNA is present to check it. This CDR3 region has 18 residues. Germline CDR1 LGHDT, CDR2 YNNKEL (reference sequence). CDR3 sequence: CASSQDGTWLAGTDTQYF.

The chain couples TRBV30 to TRBJ2-2; TCRdb picks TRBD1, but there is no DNA to check that call. CDR3 length: 19 residues. Germline assignment: CDR1 GTSNPN and CDR2 SVGIG (reference sequence). The CDR3 is CAWGDAGTGIPSPTGELFF.

The gene calls are TRBV5-4 and TRBJ2-3; TCRdb outputs TRBD2, but without DNA this stays unchecked. CDR1 is SGHNT, CDR2 YYREEE, per germline (reference sequence). CDR3 length: 16 amino acids. This CDR3 reads CASSLEGLAVTDTQYF.

V is TRBV20-1 and J is TRBJ2-5; lacking DNA, the TRBD2 call made by TCRdb goes unchecked. The V gene's germline CDR1 is DFQATT and CDR2 SNEGSKA (reference sequence). The CDR3 runs 15 residues. The chain's CDR3 is CSARGREGPTETQYF.

The genes are TRBV20-1 and TRBJ2-3. The CDR3 sequence is 14 residues long. CDR1 is DFQATT and CDR2 is SNEGSKA in the germline V gene (reference sequence). CDR3 region: CSATGRGATDTQYF.

The chain combines TRBV12-3 or TRBV12-4 with TRBJ2-7; TCRdb's D gene call, TRBD1, goes unchecked for lack of DNA. This CDR3 has 13 amino acids. CDR3: CASSPLGEYEQYF.

The genes are TRBV5-1 and TRBJ2-3. Per germline, CDR1 SGHRS and CDR2 YFSETQ. The length of the CDR3 is 15 residues. The CDR3 loop is CASSLNARSTDTQYF. The full variable domain, completed using reference TRBV5-1 and TRBJ2-3, is KAGVTQTPRYLIKTRGQQVTLSCSPISGHRSVSWYQQTPGQGLQFLFEYFSETQRNKGNFPGRFSGRQFSNSRSEMNVSTLELGDSALYLCASSLNARSTDTQYFGPGTRLTVL.

This rearrangement joins TRBV7-9 to TRBJ2-2. Germline CDR1 SEHNR, CDR2 FQNEAQ (reference sequence). This CDR3 comprises 15 residues. The chain's CDR3 is CASSFGSGSTGELFF.

The V gene is TRBV29-1, the J gene TRBJ2-1; lacking DNA, the TRBD2 call made by TCRdb goes unchecked. The CDR3 spans 15 residues. The V gene's germline CDR1 is SQVTM and CDR2 ANQGSEA. The CDR3 loop is CSARPASGTYNEQFF.

The chain recombines TRBV18 with TRBJ2-3; the TCRdb D gene call, TRBD2, has no DNA to confirm it. CDR3 length: 16 amino acids. Germline loops: CDR1 KGHSH, CDR2 LQKENI. CDR3 residues: CASSRGTSGSADTQYF.

The chain recombines TRBV6-1 with TRBJ2-2; TCRdb proposes TRBD1, but this gene call is untestable without DNA. The CDR3 length is 15 residues. The germline CDR1 and CDR2 sequences are MNHNS and SASEGT. CDR3 sequence: CASSPGQTPGGELFF.

The CDR3 here is CSAREVVSYNEQFF. The J gene is TRBJ2-1, the V gene TRBV20-1. The CDR3 runs 14 residues. In germline, CDR1 is DFQATT, CDR2 SNEGSKA (reference sequence).

The J gene is TRBJ2-1, the V gene TRBV6-6; TCRdb designates TRBD2, a call that cannot be tested without DNA. From germline, CDR1 is MNHNY and CDR2 SVGAGI (reference sequence). The CDR3 is made up of 12 amino acids. Here the CDR3 reads CASSASGGMQFF.

The chain joins TRBV27 to TRBJ2-5; the D gene TCRdb calls, TRBD2, cannot be checked with no DNA. The CDR3 covers 15 residues. CDR1 and CDR2 (germline): MNHEY, SMNVEV (reference sequence). CDR3 in amino acids: CASSPRTSEQETQYF.

This CDR3 is CASSIDRARSRETQYF. The chain couples TRBV5-1 to TRBJ2-5; TCRdb lists TRBD1, though no DNA is available to test this call. Germline CDR1 and CDR2: SGHRS and YFSETQ. CDR3 length equals 16 residues.